This T cell receptor (beta chain) was captured in a study of identical twins. Findings and caveats of the study: Carriage of fewer insertions was seen in abundant cord blood beta clonotypes, whereas memory repertoires showed none.

CDR1 is MGHDK and CDR2 is SYGVNS in the germline V gene. The CDR3 runs to 13 residues. Trimming removed 6 bases from V and 6 bases from J; junction bases left unmatched: 7. Healthy Caucasians supplied all donations. This clonotype was picked up a small number of times. Its antigen is undetermined. Template switching introduced a universal primer site, and the cDNA bore unique molecular identifiers. TCRdb called the 5' RACE reads again in MiXCR, with one record for every CDR3 protein. The data contain more than 350,000 distinct CDR3 sequences, 9% to 10% of them singletons. The TCR was taken from a woman aged 45 to 65 in good health. Specimen: naive T cells sorted from blood. The chain couples TRBV25-1 to TRBJ1-2, with 7 bases identical to TRBD1. The CDR3 region is CASRKTGQHGYTF. The CDR3 coding sequence is TGTGCCAGCAGGAAGACAGGGCAGCATGGCTACACCTTC.